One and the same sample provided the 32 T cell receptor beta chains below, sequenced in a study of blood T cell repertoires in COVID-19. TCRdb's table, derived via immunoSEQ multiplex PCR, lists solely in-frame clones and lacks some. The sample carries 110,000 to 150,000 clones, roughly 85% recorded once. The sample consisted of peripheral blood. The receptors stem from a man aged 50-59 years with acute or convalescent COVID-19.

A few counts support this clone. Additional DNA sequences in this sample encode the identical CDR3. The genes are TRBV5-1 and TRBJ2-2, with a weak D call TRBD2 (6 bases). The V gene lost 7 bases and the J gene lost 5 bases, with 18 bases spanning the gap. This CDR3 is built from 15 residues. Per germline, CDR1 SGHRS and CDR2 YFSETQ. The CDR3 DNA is TGCGCCAGCGTTACAGGCGGTGGGGGGACCGGGGAGCTGTTTTTT. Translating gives CASVTGGGGTGELFF.

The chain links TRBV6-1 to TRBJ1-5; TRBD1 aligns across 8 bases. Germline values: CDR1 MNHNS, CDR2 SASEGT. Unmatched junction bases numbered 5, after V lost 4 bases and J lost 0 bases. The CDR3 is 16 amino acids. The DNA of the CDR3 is TGTGCCAGCAGTGCCGGGACAGGCAATAGCAATCAGCCCCAGCATTTT. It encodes CASSAGTGNSNQPQHF.

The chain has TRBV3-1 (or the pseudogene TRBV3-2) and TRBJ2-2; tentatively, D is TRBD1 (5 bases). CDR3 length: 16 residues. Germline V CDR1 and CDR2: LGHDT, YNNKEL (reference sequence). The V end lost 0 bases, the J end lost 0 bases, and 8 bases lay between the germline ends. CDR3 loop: CASSQDYRSNTGELFF. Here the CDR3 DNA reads TGTGCCAGCAGCCAAGATTACAGGTCGAACACCGGGGAGCTGTTTTTT.

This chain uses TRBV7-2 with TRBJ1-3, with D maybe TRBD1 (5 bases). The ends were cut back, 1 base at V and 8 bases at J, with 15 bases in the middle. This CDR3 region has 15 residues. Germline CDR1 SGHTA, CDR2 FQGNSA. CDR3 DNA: TGTGCCAGCAGCTTAGAAGGGGCCGGGAGGGACACCATATATTTT. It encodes CASSLEGAGRDTIYF. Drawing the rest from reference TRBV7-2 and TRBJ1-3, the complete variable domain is GAGVSQSPSNKVTEKGKDVELRCDPISGHTALYWYRQSLGQGLEFLIYFQGNSAPDKSGLPSDRFSAERTGGSVSTLTIQRTQQEDSAVYLCASSLEGAGRDTIYFGEGSWLTVV.

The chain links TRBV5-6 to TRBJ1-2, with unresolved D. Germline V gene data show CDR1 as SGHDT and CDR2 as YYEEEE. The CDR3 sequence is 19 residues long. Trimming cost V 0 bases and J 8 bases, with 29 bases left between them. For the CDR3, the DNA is TGTGCCAGCAGCTTGGACCTCGAACGGGGATCTGGGGAGGTTAGGGGCTACACCTTC. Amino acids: CASSLDLERGSGEVRGYTF. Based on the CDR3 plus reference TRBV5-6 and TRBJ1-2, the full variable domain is DAGVTQSPTHLIKTRGQQVTLRCSPKSGHDTVSWYQQALGQGPQFIFQYYEEEERQRGNFPDRFSGHQFPNYSSELNVNALLLGDSALYLCASSLDLERGSGEVRGYTFGSGTRLTVV.

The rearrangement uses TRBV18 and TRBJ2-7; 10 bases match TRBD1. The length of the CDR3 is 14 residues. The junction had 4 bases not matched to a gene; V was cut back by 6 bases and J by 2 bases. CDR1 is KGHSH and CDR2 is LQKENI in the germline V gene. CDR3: CASSGGQGTYEQYF. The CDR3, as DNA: TGTGCCAGCTCCGGGGGACAGGGGACCTACGAGCAGTACTTC.

The CDR3 sequence: CASSLNRAPNTEAFF. The CDR3 DNA sequence: TGCGCCAGCAGCCTCAACAGAGCCCCGAACACTGAAGCTTTCTTT. The chain uses TRBV4-1 and TRBJ1-1; D is unresolved. Germline V gene sequence: CDR1 MGHRA, CDR2 YSYEKL. The CDR3 runs 15 residues. V was trimmed by 4 bases and J by 1 base, leaving 13 bases between them.

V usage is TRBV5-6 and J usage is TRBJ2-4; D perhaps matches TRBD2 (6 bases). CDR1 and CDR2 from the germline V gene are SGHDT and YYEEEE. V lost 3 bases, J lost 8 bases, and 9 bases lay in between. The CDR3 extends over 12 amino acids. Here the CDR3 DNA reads TGTGCCAGCAGCTCGGGACTGTACATTCAGTACTTC. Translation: CASSSGLYIQYF.

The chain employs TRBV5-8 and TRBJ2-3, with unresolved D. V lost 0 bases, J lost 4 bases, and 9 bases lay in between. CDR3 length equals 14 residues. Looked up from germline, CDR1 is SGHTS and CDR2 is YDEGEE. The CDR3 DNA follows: TGTGCCAGCAGCTTGGAACTAAGCGCAGATACGCAGTATTTT. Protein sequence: CASSLELSADTQYF.

The CDR3 nucleotides read TGTGCCAGCAGTATACATAGCGGGAGCTCCTACAATGAGCAGTTCTTC. Protein product: CASSIHSGSSYNEQFF. V is TRBV27 and J is TRBJ2-1; 9 nucleotides align to TRBD2. CDR3 length equals 16 residues. Germline V gene data show CDR1 as MNHEY and CDR2 as SMNVEV (reference sequence). Trimming removed 5 bases from V and 0 bases from J; junction bases left unmatched: 5.

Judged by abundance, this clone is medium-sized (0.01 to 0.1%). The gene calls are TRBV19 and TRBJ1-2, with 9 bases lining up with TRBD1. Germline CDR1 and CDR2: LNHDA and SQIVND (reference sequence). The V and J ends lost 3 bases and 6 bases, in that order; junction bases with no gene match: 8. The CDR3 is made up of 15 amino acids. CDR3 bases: TGTGCCAGTAGTATCAGCCTGACAGGGGGGGATGGCTACACCTTC. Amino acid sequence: CASSISLTGGDGYTF.

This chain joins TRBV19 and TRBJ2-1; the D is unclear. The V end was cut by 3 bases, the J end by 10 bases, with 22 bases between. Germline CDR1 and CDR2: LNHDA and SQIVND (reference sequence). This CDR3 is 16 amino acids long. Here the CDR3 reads CASSMGPSLSSSEQFF. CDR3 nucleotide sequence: TGTGCCAGTAGTATGGGTCCTAGTTTATCCTCTTCGGAGCAGTTCTTC.

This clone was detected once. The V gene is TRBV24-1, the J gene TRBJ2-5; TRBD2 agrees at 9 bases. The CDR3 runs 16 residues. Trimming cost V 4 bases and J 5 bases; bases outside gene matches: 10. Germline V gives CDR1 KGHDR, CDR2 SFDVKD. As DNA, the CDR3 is TGTGCCACCAGTGACCGTACTAGCGGGCAGAGGGAGACCCAGTACTTC. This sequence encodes CATSDRTSGQRETQYF.

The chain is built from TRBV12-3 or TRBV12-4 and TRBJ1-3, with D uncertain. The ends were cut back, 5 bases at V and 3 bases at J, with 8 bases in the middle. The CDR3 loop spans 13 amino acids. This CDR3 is CASSLPLGNTIYF. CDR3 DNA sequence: TGTGCCAGCAGTCTCCCTCTTGGAAACACCATATATTTT.

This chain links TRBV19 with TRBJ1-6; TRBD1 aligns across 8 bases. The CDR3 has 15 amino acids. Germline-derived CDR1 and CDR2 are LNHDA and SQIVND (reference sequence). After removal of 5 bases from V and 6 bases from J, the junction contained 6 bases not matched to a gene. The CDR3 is CASSPGQGSNSPLHF. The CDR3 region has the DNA TGTGCCAGTAGTCCCGGACAGGGATCTAATTCACCCCTCCACTTT.

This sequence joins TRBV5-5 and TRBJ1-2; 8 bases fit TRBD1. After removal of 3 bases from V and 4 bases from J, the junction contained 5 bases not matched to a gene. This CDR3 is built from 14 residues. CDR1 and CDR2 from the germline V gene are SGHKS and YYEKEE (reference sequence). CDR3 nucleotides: TGTGCCAGCAGCTCCCAACAGGGGGGCTATGGCTACACCTTC. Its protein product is CASSSQQGGYGYTF.

The CDR3 sequence: CASSQGFSQPQHF. The CDR3, as DNA: TGTGCCAGCTCCCAGGGATTCAGCCAGCCCCAGCATTTT. The genes are TRBV27 and TRBJ1-5; a weak D match, TRBD1 (5 bases). The ends were cut back, 8 bases at V and 7 bases at J, with 15 bases in the middle. The CDR3 is 13 amino acids. Germline lookup yields CDR1 MNHEY and CDR2 SMNVEV (reference sequence).

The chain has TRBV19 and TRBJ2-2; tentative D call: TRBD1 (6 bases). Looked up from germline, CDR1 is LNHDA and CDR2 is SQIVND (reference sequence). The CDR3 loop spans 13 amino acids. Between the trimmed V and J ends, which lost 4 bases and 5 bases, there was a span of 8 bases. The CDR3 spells CASSTRGTGELFF. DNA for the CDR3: TGTGCCAGTAGTACTAGGGGGACCGGGGAGCTGTTTTTT.

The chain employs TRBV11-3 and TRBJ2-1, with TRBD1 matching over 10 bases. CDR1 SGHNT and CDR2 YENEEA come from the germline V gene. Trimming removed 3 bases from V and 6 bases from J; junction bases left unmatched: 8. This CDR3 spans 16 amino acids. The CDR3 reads CASSLRTGGSSNEQFF. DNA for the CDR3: TGTGCCAGCAGCTTGAGGACAGGGGGATCTTCCAATGAGCAGTTCTTC.

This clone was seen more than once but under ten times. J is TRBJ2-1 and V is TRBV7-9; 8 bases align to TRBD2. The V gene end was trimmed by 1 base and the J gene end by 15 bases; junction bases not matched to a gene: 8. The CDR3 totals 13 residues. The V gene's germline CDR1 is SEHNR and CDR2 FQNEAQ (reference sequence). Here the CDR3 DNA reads TGTGCCAGCAGCTTAGGAAGCGGGAGTTGGGTGTTCTTC. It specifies CASSLGSGSWVFF.

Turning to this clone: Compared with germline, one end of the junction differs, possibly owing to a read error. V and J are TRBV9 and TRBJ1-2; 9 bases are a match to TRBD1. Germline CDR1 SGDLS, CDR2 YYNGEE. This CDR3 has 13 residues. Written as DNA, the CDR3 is TGTGCCAGCAGCTATGCCGGGACAGGGACTCCCCGCTTC. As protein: CASSYAGTGTPRF.

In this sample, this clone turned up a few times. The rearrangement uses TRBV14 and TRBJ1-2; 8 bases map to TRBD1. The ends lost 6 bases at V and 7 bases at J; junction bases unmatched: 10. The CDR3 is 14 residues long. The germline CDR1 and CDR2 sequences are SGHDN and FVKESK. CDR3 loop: CASRRTGRGFGYTF. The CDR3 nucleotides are TGTGCCAGCAGGAGGACAGGGCGTGGTTTTGGCTACACCTTC. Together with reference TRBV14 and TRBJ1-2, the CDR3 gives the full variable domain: EAGVTQFPSHSVIEKGQTVTLRCDPISGHDNLYWYRRVMGKEIKFLLHFVKESKQDESGMPNNRFLAERTGGTYSTLKVQPAELEDSGVYFCASRRTGRGFGYTFGSGTRLTVV.

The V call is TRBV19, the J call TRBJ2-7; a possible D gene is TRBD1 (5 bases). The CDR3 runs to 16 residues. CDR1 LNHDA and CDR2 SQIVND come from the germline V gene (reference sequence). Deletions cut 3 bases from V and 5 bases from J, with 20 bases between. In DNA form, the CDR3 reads TGTGCCAGTAGTATTCAGGGCAGGGCCCCGGTCGACGAGCAGTACTTC. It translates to CASSIQGRAPVDEQYF.

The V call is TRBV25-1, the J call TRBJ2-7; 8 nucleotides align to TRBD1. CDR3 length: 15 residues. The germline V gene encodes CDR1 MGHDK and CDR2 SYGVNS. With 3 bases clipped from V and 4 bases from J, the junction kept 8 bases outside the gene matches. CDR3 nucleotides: TGTGCCAGCAGTGAGACCGGGACAGGATCGTACGAGCAGTACTTC. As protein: CASSETGTGSYEQYF.

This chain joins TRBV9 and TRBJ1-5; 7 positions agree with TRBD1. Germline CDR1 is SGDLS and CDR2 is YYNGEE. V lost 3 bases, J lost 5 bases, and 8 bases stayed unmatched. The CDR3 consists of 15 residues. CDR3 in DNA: TGTGCCAGCAGCGATATAGGGACAGTTGATCAGCCCCAGCATTTT. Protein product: CASSDIGTVDQPQHF.

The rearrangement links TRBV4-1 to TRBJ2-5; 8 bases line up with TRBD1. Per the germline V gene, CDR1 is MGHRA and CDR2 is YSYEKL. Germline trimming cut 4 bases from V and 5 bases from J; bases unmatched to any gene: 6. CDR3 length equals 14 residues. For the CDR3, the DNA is TGCGCCAGCAGCCTGACAGGGGTTAGGGAGACCCAGTACTTC. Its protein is CASSLTGVRETQYF.

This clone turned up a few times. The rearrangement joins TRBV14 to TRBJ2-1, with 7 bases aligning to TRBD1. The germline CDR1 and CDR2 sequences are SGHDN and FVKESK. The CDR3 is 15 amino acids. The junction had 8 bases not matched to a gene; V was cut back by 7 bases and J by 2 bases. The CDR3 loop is CASTQAGTAYNEQFF. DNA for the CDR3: TGTGCCAGCACCCAGGCCGGGACAGCCTACAATGAGCAGTTCTTC.

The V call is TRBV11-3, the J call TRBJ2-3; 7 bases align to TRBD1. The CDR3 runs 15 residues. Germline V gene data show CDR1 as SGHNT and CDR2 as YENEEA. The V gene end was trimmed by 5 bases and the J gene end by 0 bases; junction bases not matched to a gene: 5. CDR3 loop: CASSVQGESTDTQYF. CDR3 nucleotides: TGTGCCAGCAGCGTGCAGGGGGAGAGCACAGATACGCAGTATTTT. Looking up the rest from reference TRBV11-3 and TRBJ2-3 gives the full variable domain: EAGVVQSPRYKIIEKKQPVAFWCNPISGHNTLYWYLQNLGQGPELLIRYENEEAVDDSQLPKDRFSAERLKGVDSTLKIQPAELGDSAVYLCASSVQGESTDTQYFGPGTRLTVL.

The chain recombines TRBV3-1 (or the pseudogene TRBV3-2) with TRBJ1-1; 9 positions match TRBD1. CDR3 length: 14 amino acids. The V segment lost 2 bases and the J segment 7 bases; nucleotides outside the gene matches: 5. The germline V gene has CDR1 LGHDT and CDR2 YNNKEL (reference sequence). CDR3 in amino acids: CASSQNRGPSEAFF. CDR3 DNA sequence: TGTGCCAGCAGCCAAAACAGGGGGCCGAGTGAAGCTTTCTTT.

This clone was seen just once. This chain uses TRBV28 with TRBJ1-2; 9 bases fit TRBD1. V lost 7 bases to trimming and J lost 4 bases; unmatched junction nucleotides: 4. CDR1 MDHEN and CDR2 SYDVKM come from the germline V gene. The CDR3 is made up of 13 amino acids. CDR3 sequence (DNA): TGTGCCAGCATTACAGGGGGCGTCTATGGCTACACCTTC. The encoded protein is CASITGGVYGYTF.

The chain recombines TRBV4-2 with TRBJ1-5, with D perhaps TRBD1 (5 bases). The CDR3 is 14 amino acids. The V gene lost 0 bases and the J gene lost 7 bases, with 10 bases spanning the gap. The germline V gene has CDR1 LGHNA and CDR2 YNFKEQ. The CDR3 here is CASSQEGVGQPQHF. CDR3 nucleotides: TGTGCCAGCAGCCAAGAAGGGGTTGGGCAGCCCCAGCATTTT.

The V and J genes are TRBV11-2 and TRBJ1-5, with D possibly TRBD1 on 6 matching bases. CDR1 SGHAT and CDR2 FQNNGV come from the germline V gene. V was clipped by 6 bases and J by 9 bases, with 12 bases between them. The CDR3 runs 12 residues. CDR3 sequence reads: CASSTKGGPQHF. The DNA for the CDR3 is TGTGCCAGCAGTACCAAAGGGGGGCCCCAGCATTTT.